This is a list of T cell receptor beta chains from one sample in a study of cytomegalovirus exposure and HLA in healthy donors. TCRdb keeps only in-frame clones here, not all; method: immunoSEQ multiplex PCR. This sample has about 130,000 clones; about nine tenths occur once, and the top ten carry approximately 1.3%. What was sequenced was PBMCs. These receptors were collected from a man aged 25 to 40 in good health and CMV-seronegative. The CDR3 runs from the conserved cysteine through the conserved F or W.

CDR3 protein: CASILTSGSHPGEQYF
J gene: TRBJ2-7
V gene: TRBV27

CDR3 protein: CASKKGQGMFIWVNTEAFF
J gene: TRBJ1-1
V gene: TRBV2

CDR3 protein: CATGTDIGPQHF
J gene: TRBJ1-5
V gene: TRBV2

CDR3 protein: CASSSGYSNQPQHF
J gene: TRBJ1-5
V gene: TRBV18

CDR3 protein: CASSTPGLNTGELFF
J gene: TRBJ2-2
V gene: TRBV5-4

CDR3 protein: CAWSTTPGAAANYGYTF
J gene: TRBJ1-2
V gene: TRBV30

CDR3 protein: CSARGQVEFF
J gene: TRBJ2-1
V gene: TRBV20-1

CDR3 protein: CASSVWGGSSYNEQFF
J gene: TRBJ2-1
V gene: TRBV6-4

CDR3 protein: CASSPRSGTGEQFF
J gene: TRBJ2-1
V gene: TRBV18

CDR3 protein: CASSGQQVNTEAFF
J gene: TRBJ1-1
V gene: TRBV9

CDR3 protein: CASRRGQGGRETQYF
J gene: TRBJ2-5
V gene: TRBV27

CDR3 protein: CAWDLPATNEKLFF
J gene: TRBJ1-4
V gene: TRBV30

CDR3 protein: CAWRTTGGATGELFF
J gene: TRBJ2-2
V gene: TRBV30

CDR3 protein: CASSQDLERNYEQYF
J gene: TRBJ2-7
V gene: TRBV4-2

CDR3 protein: CSVDSTDRPLRGYTF
J gene: TRBJ1-2
V gene: TRBV29-1

CDR3 protein: CASTDFRDRVYEQYF
J gene: TRBJ2-7
V gene: TRBV5-4

CDR3 protein: CASSLYEGSGANVLTF
J gene: TRBJ2-6
V gene: TRBV7-3

CDR3 protein: CASSVDSGKDGYTF
J gene: TRBJ1-2
V gene: TRBV9

CDR3 protein: CASRGEAGAGYEQYF
J gene: TRBJ2-7
V gene: TRBV5-1

CDR3 protein: CAWAKDITYEQYF
J gene: .
V gene: TRBV30

CDR3 protein: CASRDGLDYYNEQFF
J gene: TRBJ2-1
V gene: TRBV6-5

CDR3 protein: CASSQCGTTYNEQFF
J gene: TRBJ2-1
V gene: TRBV23-1

CDR3 protein: CASSHRLFQNYGYTF
J gene: TRBJ1-2
V gene: TRBV2

CDR3 protein: CASSLGGGYGYTF
J gene: TRBJ1-2
V gene: TRBV5-1

CDR3 protein: CASSLPRTGRDEKLFF
J gene: TRBJ1-4
V gene: TRBV7-9